The entry below describes one T cell receptor (beta chain). The study ran its PCR with 60 Vbeta and 13 Jbeta primers. Libraries were prepared by immunoSEQ multiplex PCR; TCRdb keeps only in-frame clonotypes and omits some of them. The table includes 140,000 to 150,000 clones, 60% to 80% detected once. The data were obtained in a study of cytomegalovirus exposure and HLA in healthy donors. Germline-derived CDR1 and CDR2 are KGHSH and LQKENI. CDR3 length: 16 residues. Trimming stripped 0 bases from V and 8 bases from J, with 16 bases between. The sequence was obtained from a woman younger than 45 in good health and CMV-seronegative. The chain employs TRBV18 and TRBJ1-4, with D unresolved. Input material: PBMCs. Here the CDR3 DNA reads TGTGCCAGCTCACCACCCCTAGGTGAAGCGCAGGAAAAACTGTTTTTT. Its translation is CASSPPLGEAQEKLFF.